A selection of T cell receptor beta chains follows, all from one sample in a study of CD8+CD57+ T cells in acquired aplastic anemia. TCRdb called the reads again in MiXCR, with one record for every CDR3 protein. The table includes about 180,000 distinct CDR3 sequences, 46% detected once. Sequenced material: sorted CD4+, CD8+, or CD8+CD57+ T cells (not recorded which) from PBMCs. The origin of the receptors is a human donor in good health. The CDR3 runs from the conserved cysteine through the conserved F or W. The D gene is left open where the match is weak. Size is omitted from some rows. Given values are once, few, many or a class for expanded clones.

v_gene,d_gene,abundance,j_gene,CDR3nt,CDR3aa
TRBV11-2,TRBD2,-,TRBJ2-1,TGTGCCAGCAGCTCCCGTACTAGCGGGGGGACCCAGCAGTTCTTC,CASSSRTSGGTQQFF
TRBV18,-,-,TRBJ2-5,TGTGCCAGCTCACCACCGAGGGAAAGGAAGGAGACCCAGTACTTC,CASSPPRERKETQYF
TRBV2,-,-,TRBJ1-1,TGTGCCAGCAGATACAGGGTGAATACTGAAGCTTCCTTT,CASRYRVNTEASF
TRBV25-1,TRBD2,-,TRBJ2-1,TGTGCCAGCAGTTACTCGGGACTAGGGGACAATGAGCAGTCCTTC,CASSYSGLGDNEQSF
TRBV5-1,-,many,TRBJ1-4,TGCGCCAGCAGCTTCGGGCCGCACGGCACTAATGAAAAACTGTTTTTT,CASSFGPHGTNEKLFF
TRBV14,-,many,TRBJ2-3,TGTGCCAGCAGCCTTCGACAGGCGGGGGATACGCAGTATTTT,CASSLRQAGDTQYF
TRBV10-3,TRBD1,few,TRBJ1-1,TGTGCCATCAGTGAGTCCGACAGGGGCGCTGAAGCTTTCTTT,CAISESDRGAEAFF
TRBV2,-,-,TRBJ2-7,TGTGCCAGCAGTGAAGCGGAGGAGCAGTACTTC,CASSEAEEQYF
TRBV12-3/TRBV12-4,-,-,TRBJ1-1,TGCGCCAGCATTTTCAGTACGTTGGAAGCTTTCTTT,CASIFSTLEAFF
TRBV2,TRBD2,many,TRBJ2-5,TGTGCCAGCAGTGTGGGGACTAGCGGGAGGGTAGAGACCCAGTACTTC,CASSVGTSGRVETQYF
TRBV10-3,-,-,TRBJ2-5,TGTGCCATCAGTGCGGGCAGCACCTTGAGAGAGACCCAGTACTTC,CAISAGSTLRETQYF
TRBV2,TRBD1,once,TRBJ2-5,TGTGCCAGCAGCATTACCGGACAGGAAGAGACCCAGTACTTC,CASSITGQEETQYF
TRBV19,TRBD1,-,TRBJ2-1,TGTGCCAGTAGCCAAGGACAGGGATCGATCTACAATGAGCAGTTCTTC,CASSQGQGSIYNEQFF
TRBV2,TRBD1,-,TRBJ1-4,TGTGCCAGCGGACAGGGCGGGACGTTGAATGAAAAACTGTTTTTT,CASGQGGTLNEKLFF
TRBV5-1,-,-,TRBJ1-2,TGCGCCAGCAGCGCCAAGGACCCAGTAGCGAGTTACTACTTC,CASSAKDPVASYYF
TRBV7-6,-,-,TRBJ2-7,TGTGCCAGCAGCTCCGGCGGACAGTACTACGAGCAGTACTTC,CASSSGGQYYEQYF
TRBV7-6,TRBD1,-,TRBJ1-1,TGTGCCAGCAGCTTAGTCGAGTCCAGGGGGCTGGACACTGAAGCTTTCTTT,CASSLVESRGLDTEAFF
TRBV10-2,-,-,TRBJ2-1,TGCGCCAGCAGTCCCGGAGGGCTTGAGCAGTTCTTC,CASSPGGLEQFF
TRBV9,-,-,TRBJ2-1,TGTGCCAGCAGCGTAGCAGCATACAATGAGCAGTTCTTC,CASSVAAYNEQFF
TRBV9,TRBD1,-,TRBJ2-7,TGTGCCAGCAGCGTAGGGACAGGGGGCGGGTACGAGCAGTACTTC,CASSVGTGGGYEQYF
TRBV3-1,-,-,TRBJ2-5,TGTGCCAGCAGCCAAGAGGGAAGAGAGACCCAGTACTTC,CASSQEGRETQYF
TRBV25-1,-,-,TRBJ2-7,TGTGCCAGCAGTGAACCGGGACTGGGCTCCTACGAGCAGTACTTC,CASSEPGLGSYEQYF
TRBV27,-,many,TRBJ1-5,TGTGCCAGCAGTTTATCGAGGGCTCAGCCCCAGCATTTT,CASSLSRAQPQHF
TRBV15,-,many,TRBJ2-5,TGTGCCACCAGCAAAAGTCAAGAGACCCAGTACTTC,CATSKSQETQYF
TRBV6-1,-,many,TRBJ1-5,TGTGCCAGCAGTGAATGGGAGAGCAATCAGCCCCAGCATTTT,CASSEWESNQPQHF
TRBV10-3,-,many,TRBJ2-1,TGTGCCATCAGCTTCCGGGGCGACAATGAGCAGTTCTTC,CAISFRGDNEQFF
TRBV10-3,TRBD2,-,TRBJ2-1,TGTGCCATCAGTGAGTCGGCTCTAGCGGGAGGGCCACGTGAGCAGTTCTTC,CAISESALAGGPREQFF
TRBV25-1,-,-,TRBJ2-6,TGTGCCAGCAGTCGGAGGGCAGGGGAGGGCTCTGGGGCCAACGTCCTGACTTTC,CASSRRAGEGSGANVLTF
TRBV7-9,-,-,TRBJ2-1,TGTGCCAGCAGCTATACGACTAGTGATGAGCAGTTCTTC,CASSYTTSDEQFF
TRBV4-3,TRBD2,many,TRBJ2-7,TGCGCCAGCAGCCAAGAGGTAGATAGCGGGAGAGGGGCGTACTTC,CASSQEVDSGRGAYF
TRBV12-3/TRBV12-4,-,-,TRBJ1-6,TGTGCCAGCACCCCGGGAGGGGTCAATAATTCACCCCTCCACTTT,CASTPGGVNNSPLHF
TRBV20-1,-,many,TRBJ2-5,TGCAGTGCTAGAGCGGGGTCCCAAGAGACCCAGTACTTC,CSARAGSQETQYF
TRBV20-1,-,-,TRBJ1-2,TGCGGTGGCGGCAGTACCAGACGTGGCTACACCTTC,CGGGSTRRGYTF
TRBV24-1,TRBD2,many,TRBJ2-4,TGTGCCACCAGTGAGGGACTAGCGGGAGGATGTTTAGCCAAAAACATTCAGTACTTC,CATSEGLAGGCLAKNIQYF
TRBV15,-,-,TRBJ1-1,TGTGCCACCAGCAGAGATCCGTCCACTGAAGCTTTCTTT,CATSRDPSTEAFF
TRBV7-2,-,few,TRBJ1-6,TGTGCCAGCAGCTTAGCGCCGAGAACCTATAATTCACCCCTCCACTTT,CASSLAPRTYNSPLHF
TRBV5-1,-,many,TRBJ1-6,TGCGCCAGCAGCTTGGCTGGGGGCGGCTCCTATAATTCACCCCTCCACTTT,CASSLAGGGSYNSPLHF
TRBV10-3,TRBD2,-,TRBJ2-3,TGTGCCATCAGTGCCCGGGGGGTCCCTCAGGATACGCAGTATTTT,CAISARGVPQDTQYF
TRBV4-1,TRBD2,-,TRBJ2-1,TGCGCCAGCAGCCAAGCTATGGGAGGGCTCAATGAGCAGTTCTTC,CASSQAMGGLNEQFF
TRBV6-5,-,once,TRBJ1-3,TGTGCCAGCAGTTACTCGGCTTGGGAGCGAAACACCATATATTTT,CASSYSAWERNTIYF
TRBV15,-,-,TRBJ2-3,TGTGCCACCAATGGACCGACTAGCACAGATACGCAGTATTTT,CATNGPTSTDTQYF